This section outlines one TCR beta chain sequence together with its context. The target of this receptor is not known. No base quality information exists; no much larger clone differs at one position. This entry belongs to a study of blood T cells in healthy people across ages (dated by TCRdb to about 2015). About the study as a whole: Template switching captured roughly one uniquely barcoded TCR beta cDNA molecule per two T cells in model experiments. Age-related changes in TCR beta repertoire diversity were measured in the study by deep sequencing normalized with unique cDNA molecular identifiers. Four age groups were formed from the donors: young (average approximately 15 years), middle-aged (around 39), aged (about 68) and long-lived (approximately 80). To avoid experimental bias, donors of different ages were spread randomly across the sequencing lanes. The study analyzed two additional independent replicas of 1 million unique cDNA reads from the same blood draw for two donors, one aged 18 to 30 and one aged 80 or older.

Library generation was performed with 5' RACE. TCRdb names Illumina HiSeq 2500 as the instrument used. The second PCR ran for about 6 to 11 cycles and used a J-beta primer mix along with a sample-barcoded 5' primer. A template-switch 5' adaptor carrying 12 random nucleotides introduced a unique molecular identifier onto each TCR beta cDNA molecule. Each sample yielded at least 2.5 million CDR3-containing paired-end reads. The Mint cDNA synthesis kit, primed by a TRBC-specific oligonucleotide, was used to synthesize first-strand cDNA from all RNA. All cDNA was treated with uracil-DNA glycosylase and then went through a first 18-cycle PCR with the universal primers M1SS and BC2_uni_R. Per the original workflow: Each sample was normalized by randomly selecting 1 million high-quality reads, each carrying a distinct molecular identifier. Instead of being binned into consensus sequences, reads that shared molecular identifiers were thrown out. CDR3 identification, clonotype clustering and error correction used MiTCR with a Q25 quality threshold and the strictest error-elimination algorithm. Lower-bound total TCR beta diversity was estimated with a nonparametric unseen species model using Euler transformation. The public reads were reprocessed in TCRdb via fastp at Q25 and MiXCR, keeping in-frame beta chains. For every CDR3 protein sequence, its rows merge into one entry that carries the most common genes and DNA. The authors' filters were not applied to this entry. This sample lists hundreds of thousands of distinct CDR3 sequences; around 42% were detected once. The top ten clones comprise about a fifth of the sample.

The full study reports these points: Since profiling was done on bulk unsorted PBMCs, naive and antigen-experienced compartments could not be conclusively compared. Compared with the aged group, more naive CD4+ T cells, fewer expanded clones and increased TCR diversity were shown by the long-lived group, suggesting age selection. A strong correlation was found between observed TCR beta diversity and the percentage of naive T cells measured by flow cytometry. Estimates of total diversity based on one million sequenced T cells were regarded as lower bounds and as underestimates. Because the CMV infection status of the donors was unknown, age-related changes in expanded clonotypes may potentially have been confounded. As age increased, observed TCR beta diversity per million T cells dropped in a roughly linear way, and a significant reduction was already evident by age about 36.

Systemically healthy Caucasian individuals from Russia, some 36 in total and aged 6 to 90 years, were included as donors. Each donor gave about 11 milliliters of peripheral blood, drawn into EDTA-treated Vacutainer tubes. PBMCs were isolated by Ficoll-Paque density-gradient centrifugation, with at least 7 million obtained per sample. Total RNA, at least 5 micrograms per sample, was extracted from PBMCs with Trizol reagent. For every donor, an aliquot of PBMCs went through flow cytometry to measure the percentages of naive CD45RAhigh/CD27high T cells. The receptor's source is a man aged 55 to 70 in good health. The sample comprised blood.

The CDR3 has the sequence CASSYLYNEQYF. In nucleotide form, the sequence is TGTGCCAGCAGTTACCTCTACAATGAGCAGTACTTC. This receptor chain uses TRBV6-6 and TRBJ2-1, with the D gene call left open. The J call may be mistaken, given a closer DNA end match to TRBJ2-7. The CDR3 holds 12 amino acids from the cysteine to the phenylalanine. Solely the CDR3 DNA is kept, with 36 bases framed from the first base. CDR1 and CDR2 were assigned from the germline V gene (reference sequence) as MNHNY and SVGAGI.